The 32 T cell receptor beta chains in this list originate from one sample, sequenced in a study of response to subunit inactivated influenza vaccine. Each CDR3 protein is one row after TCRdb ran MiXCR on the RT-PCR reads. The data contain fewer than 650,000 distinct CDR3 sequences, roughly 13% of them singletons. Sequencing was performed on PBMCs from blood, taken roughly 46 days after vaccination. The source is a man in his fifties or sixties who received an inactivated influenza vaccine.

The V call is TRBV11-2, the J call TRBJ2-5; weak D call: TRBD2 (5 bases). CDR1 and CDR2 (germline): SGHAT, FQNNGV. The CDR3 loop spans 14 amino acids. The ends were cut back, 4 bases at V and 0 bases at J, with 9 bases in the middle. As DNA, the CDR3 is TGTGCCAGCAGCTCCCTAGCTAACCAAGAGACCCAGTACTTC. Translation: CASSSLANQETQYF. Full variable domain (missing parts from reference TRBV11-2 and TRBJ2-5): EAGVAQSPRYKIIEKRQSVAFWCNPISGHATLYWYQQILGQGPKLLIQFQNNGVVDDSQLPKDRFSAERLKGVDSTLKIQPAKLEDSAVYLCASSSLANQETQYFGPGTRLLVL.

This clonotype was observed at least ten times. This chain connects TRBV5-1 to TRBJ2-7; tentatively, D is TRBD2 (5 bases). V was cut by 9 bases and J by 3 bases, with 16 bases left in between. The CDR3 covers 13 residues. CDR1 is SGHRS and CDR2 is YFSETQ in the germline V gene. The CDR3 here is CATPGQGSYEQYF. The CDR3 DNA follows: TGCGCCACTCCGGGCCAAGGGAGCTACGAGCAGTACTTC.

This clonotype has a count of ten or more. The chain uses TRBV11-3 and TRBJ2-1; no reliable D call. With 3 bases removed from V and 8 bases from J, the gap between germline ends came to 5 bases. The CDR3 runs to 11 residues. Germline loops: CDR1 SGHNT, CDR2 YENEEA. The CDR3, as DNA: TGTGCCAGCAGCTTGGGGTATGAGCAGTTCTTC. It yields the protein CASSLGYEQFF.

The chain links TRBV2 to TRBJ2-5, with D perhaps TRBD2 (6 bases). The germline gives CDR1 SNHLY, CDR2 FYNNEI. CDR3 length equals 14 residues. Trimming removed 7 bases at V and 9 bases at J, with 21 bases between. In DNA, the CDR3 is TGTGCCAGCACTTTTTATTACGGAGGGATGTCCCAGTACTTC. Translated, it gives CASTFYYGGMSQYF.

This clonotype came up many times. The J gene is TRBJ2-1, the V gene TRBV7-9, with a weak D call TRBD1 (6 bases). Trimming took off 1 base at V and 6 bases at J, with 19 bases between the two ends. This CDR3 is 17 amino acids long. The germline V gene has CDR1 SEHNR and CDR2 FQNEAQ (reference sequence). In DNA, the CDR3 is TGTGCCAGCAGCTTAGAAACCAGGGGCTTGAGTAGCAATGAGCAGTTCTTC. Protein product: CASSLETRGLSSNEQFF. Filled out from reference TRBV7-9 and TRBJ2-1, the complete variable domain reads DTGVSQNPRHKITKRGQNVTFRCDPISEHNRLYWYRQTLGQGPEFLTYFQNEAQLEKSRLLSDRFSAERPKGSFSTLEIQRTEQGDSAMYLCASSLETRGLSSNEQFFGPGTRLTVL.

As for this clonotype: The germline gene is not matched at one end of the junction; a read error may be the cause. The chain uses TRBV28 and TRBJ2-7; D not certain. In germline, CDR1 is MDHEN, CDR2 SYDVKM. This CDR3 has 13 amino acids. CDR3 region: CAISSRVSYEQYF. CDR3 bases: TGTGCCATCAGTTCTCGTGTTTCCTACGAGCAGTACTTC.

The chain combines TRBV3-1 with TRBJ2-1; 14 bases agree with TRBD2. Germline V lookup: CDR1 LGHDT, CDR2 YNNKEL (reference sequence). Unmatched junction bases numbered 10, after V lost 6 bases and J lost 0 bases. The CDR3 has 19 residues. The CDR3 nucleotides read TGTGCCAGCAGGAGTACCGGGACTAGCGGGGGAAGCTCCTACAATGAGCAGTTCTTC. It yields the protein CASRSTGTSGGSSYNEQFF.

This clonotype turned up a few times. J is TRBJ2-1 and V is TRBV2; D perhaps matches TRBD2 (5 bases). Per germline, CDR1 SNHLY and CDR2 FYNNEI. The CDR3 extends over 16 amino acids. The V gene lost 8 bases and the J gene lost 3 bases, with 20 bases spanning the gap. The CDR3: CASRPIPGLNYNEQFF. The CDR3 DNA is TGTGCCAGCCGACCCATCCCAGGACTCAACTACAATGAGCAGTTCTTC.

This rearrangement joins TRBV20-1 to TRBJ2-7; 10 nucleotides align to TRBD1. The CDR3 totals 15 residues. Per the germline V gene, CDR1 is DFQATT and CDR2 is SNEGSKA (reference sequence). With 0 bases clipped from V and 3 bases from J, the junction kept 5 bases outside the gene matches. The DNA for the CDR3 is TGCAGTGCTAGAGATCCGGGACAGGGGAACTACGAGCAGTACTTC. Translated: CSARDPGQGNYEQYF.

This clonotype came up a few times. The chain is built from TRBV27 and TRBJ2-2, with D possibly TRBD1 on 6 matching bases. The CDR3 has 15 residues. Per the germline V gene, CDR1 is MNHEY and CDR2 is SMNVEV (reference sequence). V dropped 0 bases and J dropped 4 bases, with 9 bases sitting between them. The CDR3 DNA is TGTGCCAGCAGTTTATCCCCGACAGGCACCGGGGAGCTGTTTTTT. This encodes CASSLSPTGTGELFF.

The CDR3 loop is CASSYLTSGGTDTQYF. Here the CDR3 DNA reads TGTGCCAGCAGTTACCTAACTAGCGGGGGCACAGATACGCAGTATTTT. The chain joins TRBV27 to TRBJ2-3; 10 bases agree with TRBD2. Germline-derived CDR1 and CDR2 are MNHEY and SMNVEV (reference sequence). The CDR3 totals 16 residues. J lost 1 base, V lost 4 bases, and 5 bases had no gene match.

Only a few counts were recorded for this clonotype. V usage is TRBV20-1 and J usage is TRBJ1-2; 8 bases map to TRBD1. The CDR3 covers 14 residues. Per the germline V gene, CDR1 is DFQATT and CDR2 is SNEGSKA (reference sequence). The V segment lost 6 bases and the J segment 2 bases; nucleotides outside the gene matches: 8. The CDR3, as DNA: TGCAGTGCGCCGTCGGGACAGGAAAACTATGGCTACACCTTC. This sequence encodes CSAPSGQENYGYTF.

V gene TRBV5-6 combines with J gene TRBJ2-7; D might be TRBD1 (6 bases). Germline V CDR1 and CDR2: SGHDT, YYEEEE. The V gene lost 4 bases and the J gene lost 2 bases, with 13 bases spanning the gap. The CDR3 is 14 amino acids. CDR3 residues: CASSRDTNPYEQYF. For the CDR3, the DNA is TGTGCCAGCAGCCGGGACACAAATCCCTACGAGCAGTACTTC.

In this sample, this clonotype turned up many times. Written as DNA, the CDR3 is TGCAGCGTTGAAGATGGTAGCTCCAATGAGCAGTTCTTC. This translates into CSVEDGSSNEQFF. The rearrangement links TRBV29-1 to TRBJ2-1; the D is unclear. The CDR3 has 13 amino acids. Per germline, CDR1 SQVTM and CDR2 ANQGSEA. Trimming left V 0 bases short and J 6 bases short, with 9 bases between.

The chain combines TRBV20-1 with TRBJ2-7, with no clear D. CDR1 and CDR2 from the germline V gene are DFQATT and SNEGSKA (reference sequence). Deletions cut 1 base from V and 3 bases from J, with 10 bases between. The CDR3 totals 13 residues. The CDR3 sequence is CSARGAGNYEQYF. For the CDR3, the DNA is TGCAGTGCTAGAGGGGCAGGCAACTACGAGCAGTACTTC.

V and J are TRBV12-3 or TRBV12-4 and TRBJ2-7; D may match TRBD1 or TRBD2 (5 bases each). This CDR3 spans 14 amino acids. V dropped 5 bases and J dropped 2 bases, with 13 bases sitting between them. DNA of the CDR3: TGTGCCAGCAGTGTAGAGGGACGGACCTACGAGCAGTACTTC. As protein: CASSVEGRTYEQYF.

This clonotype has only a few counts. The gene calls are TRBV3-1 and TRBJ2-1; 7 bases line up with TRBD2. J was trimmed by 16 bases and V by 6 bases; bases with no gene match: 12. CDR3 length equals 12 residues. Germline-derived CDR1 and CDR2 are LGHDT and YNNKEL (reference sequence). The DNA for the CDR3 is TGTGCCAGCAGGGATTTGGGGGGGGGTCTATTCTTC. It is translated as CASRDLGGGLFF.

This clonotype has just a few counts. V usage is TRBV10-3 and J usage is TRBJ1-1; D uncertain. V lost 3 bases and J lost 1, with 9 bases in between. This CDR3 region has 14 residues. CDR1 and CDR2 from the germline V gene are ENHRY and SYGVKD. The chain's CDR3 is CAISDLGGNTEAFF. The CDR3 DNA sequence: TGTGCCATCAGTGATCTCGGAGGGAACACTGAAGCTTTCTTT.

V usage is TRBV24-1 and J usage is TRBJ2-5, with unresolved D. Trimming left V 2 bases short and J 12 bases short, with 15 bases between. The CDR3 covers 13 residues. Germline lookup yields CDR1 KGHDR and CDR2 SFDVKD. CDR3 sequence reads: CATSDSPSPNKYF. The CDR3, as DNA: TGTGCCACCAGTGATTCACCGAGCCCAAACAAGTACTTC.

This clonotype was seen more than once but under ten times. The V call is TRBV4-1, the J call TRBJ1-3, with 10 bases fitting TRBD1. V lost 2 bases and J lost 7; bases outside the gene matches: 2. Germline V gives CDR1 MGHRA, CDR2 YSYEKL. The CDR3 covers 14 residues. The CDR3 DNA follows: TGCGCCAGCAGCCAAACGGGACAGGGGAACACCATATATTTT. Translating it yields CASSQTGQGNTIYF.

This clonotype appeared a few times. The CDR3 nucleotides read TGTGCCAGCAGCTCAGTTAGTGAGACCCAGTACTTC. This encodes CASSSVSETQYF. The chain uses TRBV7-9 and TRBJ2-5; D ambiguous. There are 12 residues in the CDR3. Trimming shortened V by 4 bases and J by 5 bases, and 8 bases separated the two germline ends. Per germline, CDR1 SEHNR and CDR2 FQNEAQ (reference sequence).

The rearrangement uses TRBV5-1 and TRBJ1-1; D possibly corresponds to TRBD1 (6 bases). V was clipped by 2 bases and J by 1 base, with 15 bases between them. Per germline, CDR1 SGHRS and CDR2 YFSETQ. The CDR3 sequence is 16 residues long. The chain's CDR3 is CASSFIGRGENTEAFF. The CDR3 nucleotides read TGCGCCAGCAGCTTTATCGGCAGGGGCGAGAACACTGAAGCTTTCTTT.

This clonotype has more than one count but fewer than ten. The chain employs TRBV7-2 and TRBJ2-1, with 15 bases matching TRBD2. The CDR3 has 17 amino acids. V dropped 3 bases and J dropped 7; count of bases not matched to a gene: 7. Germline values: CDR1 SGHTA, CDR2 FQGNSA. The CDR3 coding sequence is TGTGCCAGCAGCTTGAGGGGACTAGCGGGGGGCCGAAATGAGCAGTTCTTC. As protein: CASSLRGLAGGRNEQFF.

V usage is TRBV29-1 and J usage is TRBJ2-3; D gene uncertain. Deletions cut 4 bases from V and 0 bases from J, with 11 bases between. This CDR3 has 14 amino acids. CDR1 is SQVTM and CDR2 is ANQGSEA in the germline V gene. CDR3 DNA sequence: TGCAGCGTTGTGATACAAGGGAGCACAGATACGCAGTATTTT. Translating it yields CSVVIQGSTDTQYF.

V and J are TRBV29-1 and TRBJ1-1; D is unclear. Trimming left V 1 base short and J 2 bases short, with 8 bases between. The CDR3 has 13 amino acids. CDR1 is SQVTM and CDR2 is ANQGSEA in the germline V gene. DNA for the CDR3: TGCAGCGTTGAAGCACAAGGAAACACTGAAGCTTTCTTT. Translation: CSVEAQGNTEAFF.

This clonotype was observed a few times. The CDR3 bases are TGTGCCAGCAGCTCCTCACACTCCCGATACGAGCAGTACTTC. This gives the protein CASSSSHSRYEQYF. The chain uses TRBV7-9 and TRBJ2-7; D is uncertain. Trimming took off 4 bases at V and 4 bases at J, with 14 bases between the two ends. This CDR3 has 14 residues. CDR1 SEHNR and CDR2 FQNEAQ come from the germline V gene (reference sequence).

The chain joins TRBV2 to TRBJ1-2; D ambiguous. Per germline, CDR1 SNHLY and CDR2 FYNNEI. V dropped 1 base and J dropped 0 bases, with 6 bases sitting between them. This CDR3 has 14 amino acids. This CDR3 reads CASSEVRTNYGYTF. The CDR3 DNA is TGTGCCAGCAGTGAAGTGCGGACTAACTATGGCTACACCTTC.

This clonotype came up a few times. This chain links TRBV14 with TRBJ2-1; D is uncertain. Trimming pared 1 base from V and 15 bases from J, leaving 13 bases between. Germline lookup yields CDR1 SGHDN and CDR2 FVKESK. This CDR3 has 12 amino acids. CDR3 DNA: TGTGCCAGCAGCCAAGGCCCCAGGAGTTGGTTCTTC. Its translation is CASSQGPRSWFF.

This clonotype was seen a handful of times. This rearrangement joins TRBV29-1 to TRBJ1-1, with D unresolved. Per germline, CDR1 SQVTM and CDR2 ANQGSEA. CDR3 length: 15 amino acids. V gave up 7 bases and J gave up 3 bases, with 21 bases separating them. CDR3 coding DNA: TGCAGCGGGTCACGTTGGGCGGACCTGGACACTGAAGCTTTCTTT. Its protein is CSGSRWADLDTEAFF.

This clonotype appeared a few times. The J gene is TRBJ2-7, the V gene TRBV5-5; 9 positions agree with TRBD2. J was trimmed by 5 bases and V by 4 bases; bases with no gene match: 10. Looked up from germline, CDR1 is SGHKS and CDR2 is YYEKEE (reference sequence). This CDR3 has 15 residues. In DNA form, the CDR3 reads TGTGCCAGCAGCAGTCCCTCGGGACTAGCCCACGAGCAGTACTTC. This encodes CASSSPSGLAHEQYF.

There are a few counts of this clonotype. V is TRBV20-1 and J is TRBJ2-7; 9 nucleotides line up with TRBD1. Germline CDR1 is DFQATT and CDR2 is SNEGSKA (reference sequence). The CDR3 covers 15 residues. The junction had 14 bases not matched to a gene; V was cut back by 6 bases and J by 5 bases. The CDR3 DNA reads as TGCAGTGCGAACGGTGAGGGGACAGGGATGCACGAGCAGTACTTC. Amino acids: CSANGEGTGMHEQYF.

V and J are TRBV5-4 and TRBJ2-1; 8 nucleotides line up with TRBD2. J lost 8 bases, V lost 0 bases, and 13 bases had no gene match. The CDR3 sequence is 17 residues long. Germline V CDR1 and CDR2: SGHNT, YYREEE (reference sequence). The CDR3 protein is CASSLVVAGGPWDEQFF. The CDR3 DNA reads TGTGCCAGCAGCTTGGTGGTGGCGGGGGGACCTTGGGATGAGCAGTTCTTC. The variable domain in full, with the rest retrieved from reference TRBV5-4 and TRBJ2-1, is ETGVTQSPTHLIKTRGQQVTLRCSSQSGHNTVSWYQQALGQGPQFIFQYYREEENGRGNFPPRFSGLQFPNYSSELNVNALELDDSALYLCASSLVVAGGPWDEQFFGPGTRLTVL.